These T cell receptor beta chains were read from a single sample in a study of cytomegalovirus exposure and HLA in healthy donors. Measured with immunoSEQ multiplex PCR; TCRdb has only the in-frame clones, and not every one. The sample consists of about 220,000 clones, just under 90% of them appearing once. Sequences were obtained from PBMCs. These receptors were collected from a man between 18 and 29 years old in good health and CMV-seronegative. Each CDR3 is given with its conserved first and last residue. D genes are given only for firm matches. Rows give clone size only sometimes, using once, few, many, or a class for an expanded clone.

TRBD1 | TRBJ2-3 | TRBV5-1 | . | TGCGCCAGCAGCCCCGCTCCCCCAGGGGGAGATACGCAGTATTTT | CASSPAPPGGDTQYF
. | TRBJ1-3 | TRBV30 | . | TGTGCCTGGCAATACTCCAGGGCGAGAAGGTCTGAAAACACCATATATTTT | CAWQYSRARRSENTIYF
. | TRBJ1-1 | TRBV27 | . | TGTGCCAGCAGTCCAATAACAGGGATCAACACTGAAGCTTTCTTT | CASSPITGINTEAFF
. | TRBJ2-1 | TRBV6-5 | . | TGTGCCAGCAGTAGGTGGCAGGGTCAGAATGAGCAGTTCTTC | CASSRWQGQNEQFF
. | TRBJ1-6 | TRBV7-2 | . | TGTGCCAGCAGCTTGAAGCAGGGAACGTCACCCCTCCACTTT | CASSLKQGTSPLHF
. | TRBJ1-5 | TRBV2 | once | TGTGCCAGCAGTGAGACCCCCAGGGAAGACAATCAGCCCCAGCATTTT | CASSETPREDNQPQHF
TRBD1 | TRBJ2-3 | TRBV9 | once | TGTGCCAGCAGCGTGGTGGACAGGGGGACAGATACGCAGTATTTT | CASSVVDRGTDTQYF
TRBD1 | TRBJ1-6 | TRBV30 | . | TGTGCCTGGAGTGTAGGGGACGGGACAGGGTTTCGTTCACCCCTCCACTTT | CAWSVGDGTGFRSPLHF
TRBD2 | TRBJ2-7 | TRBV11-2 | . | TGTGCCAGCAGTAGGACCGGGACTAGCGGGTACGAGCAGTACTTC | CASSRTGTSGYEQYF
TRBD1 | TRBJ1-6 | TRBV28 | . | TGTGCCAGCAGGAAGACAGGGGGGAGCTCCTATAATTCACCCCTCCACTTT | CASRKTGGSSYNSPLHF
. | TRBJ2-1 | TRBV11-3 | few | TGTGCCAGCAGCTTAGTAGGGGCCTCCTACAATGAGCAGTTCTTC | CASSLVGASYNEQFF
TRBD1 | TRBJ2-7 | TRBV6-6 | . | TGTGCCAGCAGTTACGGGGGGACAGGAGAGCAGTACTTC | CASSYGGTGEQYF
. | TRBJ2-7 | TRBV6-6 | . | TGTGCCAGCGAGGGCCCCGACTCCTACGAGCAGTACTTC | CASEGPDSYEQYF
. | TRBJ2-4 | TRBV19 | . | TGTGCCAGTAGTATTGGGTTACTAGGGTTCGCCAAAAACATTCAGTACTTC | CASSIGLLGFAKNIQYF
. | TRBJ1-4 | TRBV4-3 | . | TGCGCCAGCAGCCAAGACCAGTCGGACCCAAGAGGGGGAGAAAAACTGTTTTTT | CASSQDQSDPRGGEKLFF
. | TRBJ1-6 | TRBV6-6 | . | TGTGCCAGCCAGTCCTATAATTCACCCCTCCACTTT | CASQSYNSPLHF
TRBD1 | TRBJ1-2 | TRBV5-1 | . | TGCGCCAGCAGCCCGGGACAGTATAACTATGGCTACACCTTC | CASSPGQYNYGYTF
TRBD1 | TRBJ2-5 | TRBV11-3 | . | TGTGCCAGCAGCTTGAACGACAGGGTCCAGACCCAGTACTTC | CASSLNDRVQTQYF
. | TRBJ2-7 | TRBV7-8 | . | TGTGCCAGCAGCTTACGTCCCCAGGGCAGCCCATACGAGCAGTACTTC | CASSLRPQGSPYEQYF
TRBD2 | TRBJ2-7 | TRBV7-2 | . | TGTGCCAGCAGCTTAAACGTGGCTAGCGGGGGAAACGGGCAGTACTTC | CASSLNVASGGNGQYF
TRBD2 | TRBJ2-2 | TRBV7-9 | . | TGTGCCAGCTTTCTAGCGGGGGGGCCGGGCACCGGGGAGCTGTTTTTT | CASFLAGGPGTGELFF
TRBD1 | TRBJ2-7 | TRBV4-3 | . | TGCGCCAGCAGCCAAGATGCAGGGACAGGGAGTCACGAGCAGTACTTC | CASSQDAGTGSHEQYF
. | TRBJ2-5 | TRBV9 | . | TGTGCCAGCAGCGGTAAAGGGCGGGGAGAGACCCAGTACTTC | CASSGKGRGETQYF
TRBD1 | TRBJ2-1 | TRBV7-2 | few | TGTGCCAGCAGCTTAGGGGGACAGGTTCATATTGAGCAGTTCTTC | CASSLGGQVHIEQFF
TRBD1 | TRBJ2-1 | TRBV4-3 | . | TGCGCCAGCAGCCAAGAGTTCCGGGACAGGCAGTTCTTC | CASSQEFRDRQFF
TRBD1 | TRBJ2-2 | TRBV28 | . | TGTGCCAGCAGACAGGGGTACACCGGGGAGCTGTTTTTT | CASRQGYTGELFF
TRBD1 | TRBJ1-2 | TRBV5-4 | . | TGTGCCAGCAGCGCCGGGACAGGGGGTATCGACTATGGCTACACCTTC | CASSAGTGGIDYGYTF
TRBD1 | TRBJ2-2 | TRBV9 | . | TGTGCCAGCAGCGTAGTTGGGACAGGGGGCACCGGGGAGCTGTTTTTT | CASSVVGTGGTGELFF
. | TRBJ1-1 | TRBV4-1 | . | TGCGCCAGCAGCCAATTCCCCAGGGCAGTGAACACTGAAGCTTTCTTT | CASSQFPRAVNTEAFF
. | TRBJ1-3 | TRBV6-5 | . | TGTGCCAGCAGTTTCCATGGACTGAGCTCTGGAAACACCATATATTTT | CASSFHGLSSGNTIYF
TRBD1 | TRBJ1-1 | TRBV14 | . | TGTGCCAGCAGCCGCGGGGACAGTAGGGCTTTCTTT | CASSRGDSRAFF
. | TRBJ2-7 | TRBV18 | . | TGTGCCAGCTCACCACCGTCAGGTTCTCCCTACGAGCAGTACTTC | CASSPPSGSPYEQYF
TRBD1 | TRBJ2-7 | TRBV5-1 | . | TGCGCCAGCAGCATGGACAGGGAGTACGAGCAGTACTTC | CASSMDREYEQYF
TRBD1 | TRBJ2-1 | TRBV27 | once | TGTGCCAGCAGTTTACTAATCCCGGGACAGGGGGGGATGGGTGAGCAGTTCTTC | CASSLLIPGQGGMGEQFF
. | TRBJ2-1 | TRBV5-1 | . | TGCGCCAGCAGCTTGGCATCGGGGACCTACAATGAGCAGTTCTTC | CASSLASGTYNEQFF
TRBD1 | TRBJ2-5 | TRBV5-6 | . | TGTGCCAGCAGCGGAACAGGGGGCGCTTCGGAGACCCAGTACTTC | CASSGTGGASETQYF
. | TRBJ1-2 | TRBV10-2 | . | TGCGCCAGCAGTGAGTCAGTTCCCTATAACTATGGCTACACCTTC | CASSESVPYNYGYTF
. | TRBJ2-7 | TRBV4-3 | . | TGCGCCAGCAGCCCAGCAGGGATCTACGAGCAGTACTTC | CASSPAGIYEQYF
. | TRBJ1-3 | TRBV5-4 | . | TGTGCCAGCTCCACGTCTCCGGGCTCTGGAAACACCATATATTTT | CASSTSPGSGNTIYF
TRBD2 | TRBJ2-7 | TRBV7-9 | . | TGTGCCAGCAGCCCGCGACTAGCGGGCTACGAGCAGTACTTC | CASSPRLAGYEQYF
. | TRBJ2-5 | TRBV27 | . | TGTGCCAGCAGTTTATATGGGGAGGCCAATGCGGCCCAGTACTTC | CASSLYGEANAAQYF
. | TRBJ1-2 | TRBV27 | . | TGTGCCAGCAGTTCCCAGAACTATGGCTACACCTTC | CASSSQNYGYTF
TRBD2 | TRBJ2-1 | TRBV4-1 | . | TGCGCCAGCAGCCAAACTCCCCTAGCGGGGGACTACAATGAGCAGTTCTTC | CASSQTPLAGDYNEQFF
. | TRBJ1-4 | TRBV4-1 | . | TGCGCCAGCAGCCAAGTCCTGTTAGCAACTAATGAAAAACTGTTTTTT | CASSQVLLATNEKLFF